These 18 T cell receptor beta chains share one sample of origin, sequenced in a study of radiotherapy plus CTLA-4 blockade in lung cancer (dated 2018 in TCRdb). The library was prepared using the immunoSEQ multiplex PCR assay. The immuneACCESS repertoire file appears here via TCRdb, limited to in-frame rearrangements. These files lack a portion of the clones; in checked studies, under half of the deficit traces to unresolved V genes, and the cause of the others is not known. The sample table holds about 43,000 clones, of which over 60% were seen once. Clones ranked in the top ten supply roughly 25% of the sample. The sample was peripheral blood, taken from a patient treated with radiotherapy plus ipilimumab. The receptors were gathered from a human donor with non-small cell lung cancer who had a partial response to radiotherapy plus ipilimumab.

The V gene is TRBV4-3, the J gene TRBJ2-7; 9 positions match TRBD1. The CDR3 consists of 14 residues. Germline CDR1 LGHNA, CDR2 YSLEER. V was pared by 6 bases and J by 2 bases, with 5 bases of the junction left unmatched. CDR3 loop: CASSTRTGAYEQYF. For the CDR3, the DNA is TGCGCCAGCAGTACCCGGACAGGGGCCTACGAGCAGTACTTC.

J is TRBJ1-3 and V is TRBV19; no clear D. The CDR3 contains 15 residues. Per germline, CDR1 LNHDA and CDR2 SQIVND (reference sequence). Trimming stripped 5 bases from V and 0 bases from J, with 11 bases between. The CDR3 loop reads CASSSRRSSGNTIYF. The CDR3 coding sequence is TGTGCCAGTAGTTCACGACGGAGCTCTGGAAACACCATATATTTT.

The chain couples TRBV18 to TRBJ2-2; possibly TRBD1 for D (5 bases). V was clipped by 1 base and J by 1 base, with 10 bases between them. Germline CDR1 is KGHSH and CDR2 is LQKENI. CDR3 size: 16 residues. In DNA, the CDR3 is TGTGCCAGCTCACCACAGGCAGGGCAGAACACCGGGGAGCTGTTTTTT. This translates into CASSPQAGQNTGELFF.

This sequence joins TRBV19 and TRBJ2-3; TRBD2 might be the D (6 bases). CDR3 size: 16 residues. V was trimmed by 5 bases and J by 0 bases, leaving 15 bases between them. Per germline, CDR1 LNHDA and CDR2 SQIVND (reference sequence). The CDR3 protein is CASSLERATSTDTQYF. Here the CDR3 DNA reads TGTGCCAGTAGTCTCGAGCGGGCAACTAGCACAGATACGCAGTATTTT.

The genes are TRBV30 and TRBJ1-5, with a possible D match to TRBD1 (6 bases). This CDR3 spans 16 amino acids. The V gene lost 1 base and the J gene lost 0 bases, with 13 bases spanning the gap. Germline CDR1 and CDR2: GTSNPN and SVGIG (reference sequence). The CDR3 coding sequence is TGTGCCTGGAGTGGGGGGCCCAGGCATAGCAATCAGCCCCAGCATTTT. Protein sequence: CAWSGGPRHSNQPQHF.

This clone was recorded only once. V usage is TRBV19 and J usage is TRBJ1-3; possible D gene TRBD1, 5 bases. This CDR3 is built from 17 residues. The V end was cut by 6 bases, the J end by 0 bases, with 18 bases between. CDR1 and CDR2 from the germline V gene are LNHDA and SQIVND (reference sequence). This CDR3 is CASRDLRRGVSGNTIYF. CDR3 coding DNA: TGTGCCAGTAGGGATCTGCGGCGGGGGGTCTCTGGAAACACCATATATTTT.

The chain couples TRBV6-1 to TRBJ1-4; TRBD1 matches at 7 bases. V gave up 5 bases and J gave up 8 bases; unmatched junction bases: 11. The germline gives CDR1 MNHNS, CDR2 SASEGT. The length of the CDR3 is 15 residues. CDR3 in amino acids: CASSPRGFNGEKLFF. The CDR3 DNA reads as TGTGCCAGCAGTCCCAGGGGGTTCAATGGGGAAAAACTGTTTTTT.

The rearrangement links TRBV25-1 to TRBJ1-1; the D is unclear. The CDR3 is 15 amino acids. V was cut by 3 bases and J by 3 bases, with 14 bases left in between. CDR1 is MGHDK, CDR2 SYGVNS, per germline. The CDR3 region is CASSESKEGDTEAFF. Here the CDR3 DNA reads TGTGCCAGCAGTGAGTCTAAAGAGGGAGACACTGAAGCTTTCTTT.

V usage is TRBV5-3 and J usage is TRBJ2-3; 10 bases fit TRBD2. TRBV5-3 is an open reading frame, and its role is uncertain. Trimming at V came to 2 bases and at J to 5 bases, leaving 11 bases not matched to a gene. This CDR3 region has 17 residues. The CDR3, as DNA: TGTGCCAGAAGCTTCGGAGCGGGAGGGCCGAGGGTAGATACGCAGTATTTT. This translates into CARSFGAGGPRVDTQYF.

The chain links TRBV15 to TRBJ2-1, with 9 bases fitting TRBD2. V lost 3 bases and J lost 4; bases outside the gene matches: 1. The CDR3 totals 14 residues. CDR1 and CDR2 from the germline V gene are LNHNV and YYDKDF (reference sequence). CDR3 in DNA: TGTGCCACCAGCAGTAGCGGGGGTTACAATGAGCAGTTCTTC. Its translation: CATSSSGGYNEQFF.

The V gene is TRBV27, the J gene TRBJ1-5, with TRBD1 as a possible D gene (6 bases). The ends were cut back, 6 bases at V and 6 bases at J, with 15 bases in the middle. The CDR3 loop spans 14 amino acids. CDR1 and CDR2 from the germline V gene are MNHEY and SMNVEV (reference sequence). This CDR3 reads CASSRTGFGQPQHF. Written as DNA, the CDR3 is TGTGCCAGCAGCCGAACAGGGTTTGGTCAGCCCCAGCATTTT.

CDR3 in DNA: TGTGCCAGCAGCTTGGGGACTAGCGTAAACAATGAGCAGTTCTTC. It specifies CASSLGTSVNNEQFF. The chain couples TRBV5-4 to TRBJ2-1, with 9 positions matching TRBD2. Germline values: CDR1 SGHNT, CDR2 YYREEE (reference sequence). The V and J ends lost 0 bases and 5 bases, in that order; junction bases with no gene match: 3. The CDR3 length is 15 residues.

The V call is TRBV25-1, the J call TRBJ2-3; D is perhaps TRBD2 (5 bases). Trimming removed 4 bases at V and 3 bases at J, with 14 bases between. From germline, CDR1 is MGHDK and CDR2 SYGVNS. There are 15 residues in the CDR3. The CDR3 spells CASSAFVGETDTQYF. CDR3 coding DNA: TGTGCCAGCAGTGCTTTCGTGGGAGAAACAGATACGCAGTATTTT.

This chain connects TRBV7-9 to TRBJ1-4; D is ambiguous. The CDR3 runs 13 residues. Between the trimmed V and J ends, which lost 5 bases and 8 bases, there was a span of 12 bases. Germline CDR1 and CDR2: SEHNR and FQNEAQ (reference sequence). The CDR3 loop reads CASSRESREKLFF. In nucleotides, the CDR3 is TGTGCCAGCAGCAGAGAGTCACGGGAAAAACTGTTTTTT.

This clone appeared a single time. The chain couples TRBV9 to TRBJ2-1, with TRBD2 matching 11 bases. The germline gives CDR1 SGDLS, CDR2 YYNGEE. Trimming at V came to 4 bases and at J to 7 bases, leaving 10 bases not matched to a gene. This CDR3 is built from 16 residues. In DNA, the CDR3 is TGTGCCAGCAGCCCCGACACTAGCGGGAGCAGAAATGAGCAGTTCTTC. Translation gives CASSPDTSGSRNEQFF.

This clone was seen just once. The junction departs from the called germline gene at one end, perhaps through a read error. V is TRBV5-1 and J is TRBJ2-2, with 8 bases that match TRBD1. Germline lookup yields CDR1 SGHRS and CDR2 YFSETQ. The CDR3 runs to 15 residues. The CDR3 region has the DNA TGCGCCAGCAGCTTGGGGGGGATTCCGACAGGGGAGCTGTTTTTC. Its translation is CASSLGGIPTGELFF.

The chain carries TRBV2 and TRBJ2-7, with 9 bases that match TRBD1. The CDR3 is 15 residues long. Germline V gene sequence: CDR1 SNHLY, CDR2 FYNNEI. The J segment lost 7 bases and the V segment lost 2 bases, leaving 9 bases of the junction unmatched. This CDR3 reads CASSERGTGTGEQYF. The CDR3 DNA is TGTGCCAGCAGTGAACGGGGGACAGGGACCGGGGAGCAGTACTTC.

This chain joins TRBV6-5 and TRBJ2-5; 13 nucleotides line up with TRBD2. The DNA end favors TRBJ2-7, so the J call may be wrong. CDR1 and CDR2 from the germline V gene are MNHEY and SVGAGI. The CDR3 is 15 residues long. The CDR3, as DNA: TGTGCCAGCAGCTCGACTAGCGGGAGGTCCTACGAGCAGTACTTC. This gives the protein CASSSTSGRSYEQYF.